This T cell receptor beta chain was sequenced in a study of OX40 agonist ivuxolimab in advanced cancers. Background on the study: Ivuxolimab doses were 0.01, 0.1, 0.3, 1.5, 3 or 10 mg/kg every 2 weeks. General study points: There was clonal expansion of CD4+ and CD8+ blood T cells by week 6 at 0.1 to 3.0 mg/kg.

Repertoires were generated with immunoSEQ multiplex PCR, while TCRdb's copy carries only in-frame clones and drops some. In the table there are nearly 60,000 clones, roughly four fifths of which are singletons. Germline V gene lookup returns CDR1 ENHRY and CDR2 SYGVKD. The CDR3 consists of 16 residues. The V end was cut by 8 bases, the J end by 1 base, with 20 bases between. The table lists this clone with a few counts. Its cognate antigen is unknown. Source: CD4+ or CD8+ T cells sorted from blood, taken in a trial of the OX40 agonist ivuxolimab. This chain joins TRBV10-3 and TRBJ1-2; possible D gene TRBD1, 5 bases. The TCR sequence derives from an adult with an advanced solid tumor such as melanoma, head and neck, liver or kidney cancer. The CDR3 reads CAILAGTRLHNYGYTF. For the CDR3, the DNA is TGTGCCATCTTGGCTGGGACTCGGCTTCATAACTATGGCTACACCTTC.